This is a list of T cell receptor beta chains from one sample in a study of immune cell composition in non-small cell lung cancer. Clones were read by immunoSEQ multiplex PCR, and TCRdb kept only the in-frame ones, dropping some. Seen here are roughly 4,200 clones, about 68% observed once, and the top ten hold about 32%. Sequencing was done on a sample of lung tumor tissue. These receptors were taken from a human donor with non-small cell lung cancer. The CDR3 runs from the conserved cysteine through the conserved F or W. The D gene is left open where the match is weak. Size is stated for part of the rows, as once, few or many counts, or as a class when the clone is expanded.

J | D | size | V | DNA | CDR3
TRBJ2-7 | - | few | TRBV29-1 | TGCAGCGTTGTCGACAGCATCTACGAGCAGTACTTC | CSVVDSIYEQYF
TRBJ2-6 | - | few | TRBV7-3 | TGTGCCAGCAGCGGCACGTCACGCTTACAAAGTCGGGCCAACGTCCTGACTTTC | CASSGTSRLQSRANVLTF
TRBJ2-5 | TRBD1 | - | TRBV5-1 | TGCGCCAGCAGCTCTGGGGCATCCGGGACAGGGAGGGTAGAGACCCAGTACTTC | CASSSGASGTGRVETQYF
TRBJ2-7 | - | - | TRBV19 | TGTGCCAGTAGTATCGGTAGCTCCTACGAGCAGTACTTC | CASSIGSSYEQYF
TRBJ2-2 | TRBD1 | - | TRBV2 | TGTGCCAGCAGTGTAAAGGGACAGGGGACCGGGGAGCTGTTTTTT | CASSVKGQGTGELFF
TRBJ1-2 | - | once | TRBV5-1 | TGCGCCAGCAGCTTGGAAGGGGTTGGCTACACCTTC | CASSLEGVGYTF
TRBJ2-1 | TRBD1 | once | TRBV29-1 | TGCAGCGTTGAAGGCGCCTTTGTACAGGGGATGAATGAGCAGTTCTTC | CSVEGAFVQGMNEQFF
TRBJ2-3 | TRBD2 | few | TRBV6-4 | TGTGCCAGCAGTGAGCTAGCGGGGACCCACGATACGCAGTATTTT | CASSELAGTHDTQYF
TRBJ1-5 | TRBD1 | once | TRBV11-2 | TGTGCCAGCAGCCCGGGGACAGGTGGTCAGCCCCAGCATTTT | CASSPGTGGQPQHF
TRBJ2-7 | TRBD1 | - | TRBV5-7 | TGTGCCAGCAGCCTCAGACAGGGAGACGAGCAGTACTTC | CASSLRQGDEQYF
TRBJ2-3 | TRBD2 | - | TRBV7-2 | TGTGCCAGCAGCTTAAGGGCGACTAGCGGGAGGGCAGATACGCAGTATTTT | CASSLRATSGRADTQYF
TRBJ2-3 | - | - | TRBV11-2 | TGTGCCAGCAGCTTAGATAGCCCCCGAACGCAGTATTTT | CASSLDSPRTQYF
TRBJ2-1 | - | - | TRBV18 | TGTGCCAGCTCACCACGCCCGGGGGATTCGGATGAGCAGTTCTTC | CASSPRPGDSDEQFF
TRBJ2-7 | - | - | TRBV9 | TGTGCCAGCAGCGTAGAGTTAGAGGACTACGAGCAGTACTTC | CASSVELEDYEQYF
TRBJ1-1 | - | few | TRBV4-1 | TGCGCCAGCAGCCCTAACCCTAACGGGGACACTGAAGCTTTCTTT | CASSPNPNGDTEAFF
TRBJ1-4 | - | - | TRBV6-5 | TGTGCCAGCAAGGCGGGCAGAACTAATGAAAAACTGTTTTTT | CASKAGRTNEKLFF
TRBJ2-1 | TRBD2 | - | TRBV28 | TGTGCCAGCAGTGGGAGCGGGGCCAACAATGAGCAGTTCTTC | CASSGSGANNEQFF
TRBJ1-1 | - | - | TRBV19 | TGTGCCAGTAGCCTTGAAATGGGAGGACAAGCTTTCTTT | CASSLEMGGQAFF
TRBJ2-3 | TRBD2 | medium-sized | TRBV28 | TGTGCCAGCAGTCGACTAGCGGGGCGGGGCACAGATACGCAGTATTTT | CASSRLAGRGTDTQYF
TRBJ2-7 | TRBD2 | - | TRBV7-9 | TGTGCCAGCAGCCCCGCGACTAGCGGGATCTTATACGAGCAGTACTTC | CASSPATSGILYEQYF
TRBJ2-4 | TRBD1 | - | TRBV18 | TGTGCCAGCTCACCAAGTGGAACAGGGGGAACGAACATTCAGTACTTC | CASSPSGTGGTNIQYF
TRBJ2-7 | - | - | TRBV18 | TGTGCCAGCTCACCACCGGGCCGGCAGGGCAGAGAGCAGTACTTC | CASSPPGRQGREQYF
TRBJ2-2 | TRBD2 | few | TRBV19 | TGTGCCACCAGACTAGCGGGTTACACCGGGGAGCTGTTTTTT | CATRLAGYTGELFF
TRBJ2-3 | TRBD1 | - | TRBV9 | TGTGCCAGCAGCCGACAGGGGGATACGCAGTATTTT | CASSRQGDTQYF
TRBJ1-5 | TRBD1 | - | TRBV5-5 | TGTGCCAGCAGCTCGGACAGGGAATGGGGGCAGCCCCAGCATTTT | CASSSDREWGQPQHF
TRBJ2-7 | - | - | TRBV7-2 | TGTGCCAGCAGCACCCGACTAGTTCCCCACGAGCAGTACTTC | CASSTRLVPHEQYF
TRBJ2-7 | TRBD1 | few | TRBV7-9 | TGTGCCAGCAGCTTGGGACAGGGGAGAAGCGAGCAGTACTTC | CASSLGQGRSEQYF
TRBJ2-1 | TRBD2 | once | TRBV14 | TGTGCCAGCAGCCAAGATAAACCAGCGGGAGGACACCTCACCTACAATGAGCAGTTCTTC | CASSQDKPAGGHLTYNEQFF